The 10 T cell receptor beta chains below were found in one sample sequenced in a study of Ad26.COV2.S vaccination and SARS-CoV-2 variants (dated by TCRdb to the early 2020s). The method behind the library was the immunoSEQ multiplex PCR assay. In TCRdb, the immuneACCESS table is reduced to in-frame sequences with V and J assigned. These tables do not hold every clone; where another copy was compared, an unresolved V gene accounts for under half, and the others remain unexplained. The sample table holds over 350,000 clones, of which approximately 91% were seen once. The ten biggest clones cover approximately 3.7% of the sample. The treatment or condition label corresponds to: some 19 received Ad26.COV2.S at low or high dose, single or two shots; about 5 received placebo; per-sample allocation not given. Repertoires of vaccine and placebo recipients were sequenced from samples collected on day 63 after the first injection.

The sequences come from peripheral blood, collected in a trial of Ad26.COV2.S vaccine versus placebo. The receptors originated from a person between 18 and 59 years old who received the Ad26.COV2.S COVID-19 vaccine or a placebo.

The rearrangement uses TRBV7-6 and TRBJ1-3, with TRBD1 identical over 8 bases. The V gene end was trimmed by 1 base and the J gene end by 4 bases; junction bases not matched to a gene: 3. This CDR3 is 15 amino acids long. Germline CDR1 and CDR2: SGHVS and FNYEAQ. CDR3 nucleotide sequence: TGTGCCAGCAGCTTAGGCAGGGGGCCCGGAAACACCATATATTTT. Translation gives CASSLGRGPGNTIYF.

The chain has TRBV10-3 and TRBJ2-7, with D perhaps matching TRBD2 (6 bases). Germline V gives CDR1 ENHRY, CDR2 SYGVKD. The V and J ends lost 10 bases and 2 bases respectively, with 15 bases between them. CDR3 length: 13 residues. In nucleotides, the CDR3 is TGTGCCAGCAGACTAGGGAACACCTACGAGCAGTACTTC. It specifies CASRLGNTYEQYF.

This chain's CDR3 is CSARMGYEQYF. The CDR3 DNA reads as TGCAGTGCTAGAATGGGATACGAGCAGTACTTC. The genes are TRBV20-1 and TRBJ2-7; D gene uncertain. Germline lookup yields CDR1 DFQATT and CDR2 SNEGSKA (reference sequence). The CDR3 totals 11 residues. V gave up 2 bases and J gave up 4 bases, with 6 bases separating them.

This clone has more than one count but fewer than ten. The chain couples TRBV4-3 to TRBJ2-2, with D hard to call. CDR3 length: 15 residues. Germline CDR1 and CDR2: LGHNA and YSLEER. V was shortened by 0 bases and J by 5 bases, with 10 bases between the two germline ends. The CDR3, as DNA: TGCGCCAGCAGCCAAGATACGGATGGGACCGGGGAGCTGTTTTTT. Its protein product is CASSQDTDGTGELFF.

The chain combines TRBV7-2 with TRBJ1-5; TRBD1 is a possible D gene (5 bases). V lost 1 base and J lost 7, with 14 bases in between. The germline gives CDR1 SGHTA, CDR2 FQGNSA. The CDR3 is made up of 15 amino acids. The CDR3 reads CASSLDDSLHQPQHF. CDR3 DNA sequence: TGTGCCAGCAGCTTAGACGACAGTTTACACCAGCCCCAGCATTTT. Together with reference TRBV7-2 and TRBJ1-5, the CDR3 gives the full variable domain: GAGVSQSPSNKVTEKGKDVELRCDPISGHTALYWYRQSLGQGLEFLIYFQGNSAPDKSGLPSDRFSAERTGGSVSTLTIQRTQQEDSAVYLCASSLDDSLHQPQHFGDGTRLSIL.

The rearrangement joins TRBV6-5 to TRBJ1-2; 8 nucleotides align to TRBD1. Germline values: CDR1 MNHEY, CDR2 SVGAGI. Trimming took 5 bases from V and 6 from J; bases not matched to a gene: 5. CDR3 length: 13 residues. The CDR3 region has the DNA TGTGCCAGCAGTAAGGACAGGGTAAATGGCTACACCTTC. It translates to CASSKDRVNGYTF.

The V and J genes are TRBV2 and TRBJ2-5; TRBD2 matches at 7 bases. The germline V gene has CDR1 SNHLY and CDR2 FYNNEI. This CDR3 is 14 amino acids long. V shed 3 bases and J 6 bases; nucleotides not matched to a gene: 7. The CDR3 protein is CASSDKGLLKTQYF. CDR3 nucleotide sequence: TGTGCCAGCAGTGACAAGGGACTACTAAAGACCCAGTACTTC.

This rearrangement joins TRBV9 to TRBJ2-2; the D gene is possibly TRBD2 (6 bases). Germline CDR1 is SGDLS and CDR2 is YYNGEE. V lost 0 bases and J lost 7, with 13 bases in between. CDR3 length: 15 residues. The CDR3 nucleotides read TGTGCCAGCAGCGTAGGGACTACCCAGAGCGGGGAGCTGTTTTTT. It specifies CASSVGTTQSGELFF.

This clone turned up a few times. This chain connects TRBV27 to TRBJ1-2; D remains ambiguous. Deletions cut 5 bases from V and 5 bases from J, with 9 bases between. Germline values: CDR1 MNHEY, CDR2 SMNVEV (reference sequence). CDR3 length equals 12 residues. Written as DNA, the CDR3 is TGTGCCAGCAGTCTAGACCAATATGGCTACACCTTC. Translation gives CASSLDQYGYTF.

The chain links TRBV11-1 to TRBJ2-1, with 9 bases fitting TRBD1. The J segment lost 6 bases and the V segment lost 5 bases, leaving 8 bases of the junction unmatched. Germline CDR1 reads SGHAT; CDR2 reads FQDESV (reference sequence). The CDR3 is 15 residues long. CDR3 sequence reads: CASSPRGQGLNEQFF. CDR3 DNA: TGTGCCAGCAGCCCCAGGGGACAGGGACTCAATGAGCAGTTCTTC.